The clone carrying this T cell receptor beta chain was counted once. The data were obtained in a study of blood T cell repertoires in COVID-19. Study-wide background: Acute-phase and convalescent COVID-19 samples originated in the United States, Italy and Spain. T cells, B-cell-depleted T cells, or PBMCs provided the cDNA or gDNA that served as material.

Authors' methods: Reference gene primers were amplified, and this amplification served to estimate nucleated cell counts. Here immunoSEQ multiplex PCR was the method, and the copy in TCRdb shows in-frame clones only, minus some. The V and J calls and the clone size are those of that table, but D and trimming were determined from the DNA. This table holds about 120,000 clones, roughly 91% found once. The sequencing input was peripheral blood. This TCR derives from a woman between 50 and 59 years old with acute or convalescent COVID-19.

The CDR3 protein is CASSPGTDARGYTF. The CDR3 DNA reads TGCGCCAGCAGCCCTGGGACAGATGCGAGGGGCTACACCTTC. The chain has TRBV5-1 and TRBJ1-2; TRBD1 aligns across 7 bases. V was clipped by 4 bases and J by 8 bases; unmatched bases: 11. There are 14 residues in the CDR3. From germline, CDR1 is SGHRS and CDR2 YFSETQ.